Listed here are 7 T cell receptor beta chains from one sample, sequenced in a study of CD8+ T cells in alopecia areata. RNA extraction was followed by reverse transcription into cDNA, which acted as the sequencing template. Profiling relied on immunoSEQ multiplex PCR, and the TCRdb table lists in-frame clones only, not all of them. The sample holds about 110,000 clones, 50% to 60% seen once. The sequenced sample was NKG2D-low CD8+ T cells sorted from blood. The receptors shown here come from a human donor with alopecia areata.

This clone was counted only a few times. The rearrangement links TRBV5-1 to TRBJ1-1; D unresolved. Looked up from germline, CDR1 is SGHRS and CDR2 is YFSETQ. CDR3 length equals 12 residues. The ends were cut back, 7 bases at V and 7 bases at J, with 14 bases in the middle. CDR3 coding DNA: TGCGCCAGCGCCTGGGTGGGAGGTGAAGCTTTCTTT. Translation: CASAWVGGEAFF.

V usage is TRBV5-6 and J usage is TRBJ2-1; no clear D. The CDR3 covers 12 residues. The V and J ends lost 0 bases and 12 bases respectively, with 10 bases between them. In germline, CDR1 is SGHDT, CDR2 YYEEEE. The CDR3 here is CASSLGVDRQFF. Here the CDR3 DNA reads TGTGCCAGCAGCTTGGGGGTGGACCGGCAGTTCTTC.

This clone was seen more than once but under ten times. The CDR3 spells CATYATQETQYF. The CDR3 DNA reads as TGTGCCACCTACGCGACCCAAGAGACCCAGTACTTC. The chain is built from TRBV2 and TRBJ2-5; D remains ambiguous. Trimming took 10 bases from V and 1 from J, leaving 10 bases between them. From germline, CDR1 is SNHLY and CDR2 FYNNEI. The CDR3 is 12 residues long. Looking up the rest from reference TRBV2 and TRBJ2-5 gives the full variable domain: EPEVTQTPSHQVTQMGQEVILRCVPISNHLYFYWYRQILGQKVEFLVSFYNNEISEKSEIFDDQFSVERPDGSNFTLKIRSTKLEDSAMYFCATYATQETQYFGPGTRLLVL.

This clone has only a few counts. CDR3 protein: CASSGTLGLQVPYEQYF. CDR3 nucleotides: TGTGCCAGCAGCGGAACACTGGGCTTACAGGTTCCCTACGAGCAGTACTTC. The rearrangement uses TRBV7-9 and TRBJ2-7; maybe TRBD1 (5 bases). V lost 5 bases and J lost 2, with 22 bases in between. The CDR3 sequence is 17 residues long. The V gene's germline CDR1 is SEHNR and CDR2 FQNEAQ (reference sequence).

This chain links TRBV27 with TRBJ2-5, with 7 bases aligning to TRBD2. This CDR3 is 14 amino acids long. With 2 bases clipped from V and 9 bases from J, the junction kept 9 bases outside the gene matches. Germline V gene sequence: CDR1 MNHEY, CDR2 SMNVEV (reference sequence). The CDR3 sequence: CASSLGGGGWAQYF. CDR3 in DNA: TGTGCCAGCAGTTTAGGCGGGGGAGGGTGGGCCCAGTACTTC.

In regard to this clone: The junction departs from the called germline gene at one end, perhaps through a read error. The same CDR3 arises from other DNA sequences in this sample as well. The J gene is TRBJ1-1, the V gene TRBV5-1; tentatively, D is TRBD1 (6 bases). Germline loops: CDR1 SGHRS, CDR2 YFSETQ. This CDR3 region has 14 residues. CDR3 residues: CASSRTGGDTEAFF. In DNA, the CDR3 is TGCGCCAGCAGCAGGACTGGGGGGGACACTGAAGCCTTCTTT.

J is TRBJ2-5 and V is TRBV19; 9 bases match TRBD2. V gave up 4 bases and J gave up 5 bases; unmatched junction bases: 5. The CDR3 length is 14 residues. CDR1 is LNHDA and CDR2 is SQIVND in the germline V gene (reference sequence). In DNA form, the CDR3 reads TGTGCCAGTAGTAGGGCGGGAGGGTTGGAGACCCAGTACTTC. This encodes CASSRAGGLETQYF. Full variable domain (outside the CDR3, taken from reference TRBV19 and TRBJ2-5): DGGITQSPKYLFRKEGQNVTLSCEQNLNHDAMYWYRQDPGQGLRLIYYSQIVNDFQKGDIAEGYSVSREKKESFPLTVTSAQKNPTAFYLCASSRAGGLETQYFGPGTRLLVL.